Listed below are T cell receptor beta chains from one sample, sequenced in a study of Ad26.COV2.S vaccination and SARS-CoV-2 variants. TCRdb keeps only in-frame clones here, not all; method: immunoSEQ multiplex PCR. The data hold 400,000 to 500,000 clones, with roughly 90% observed a single time. The input for sequencing was peripheral blood, taken in a trial of Ad26.COV2.S vaccine versus placebo. The receptors stem from a person aged 18-60 years who received the Ad26.COV2.S COVID-19 vaccine or a placebo. The CDR3 runs from the conserved cysteine through the conserved F or W. D genes are given only for firm matches. The size field is filled for only some rows; it gives once, few, many or a size class.

>TRBD1|-|TRBV28|TRBJ1-5
TGTGCCAGCAGTGCGACAGGGGTGGGTTTTGGCAATCAGCCCCAGCATTTT
CASSATGVGFGNQPQHF
>TRBD1|-|TRBV15|TRBJ2-2
TGTGCCACCAGCTGGGGATACCCACAGGGGCCGACTACCGGGGAGCTGTTTTTT
CATSWGYPQGPTTGELFF
>-|-|TRBV5-4|TRBJ1-4
TGTGCCAGCAGCTTGCTGGGGGGGGAAAAACTGTTTTTT
CASSLLGGEKLFF
>-|-|TRBV7-9|TRBJ2-7
TGTGCCAGCAGCTCCACCCGGGACTCCGAGCAGTACTTC
CASSSTRDSEQYF
>-|-|TRBV5-4|TRBJ1-2
TGTGCCAGCAGCTTATCGGGACGCGGCTACACCTTC
CASSLSGRGYTF
>TRBD1|-|TRBV4-2|TRBJ1-2
TGTGCCAGCAGCCGGGCCGGGGGACAGGGAAAAAAATATGGCTACACCTTC
CASSRAGGQGKKYGYTF
>-|-|TRBV6-4|TRBJ1-6
TGTGCCAGCAGTGAAATACTGAATTCACCCCTCCACTTT
CASSEILNSPLHF
>-|-|TRBV7-3|TRBJ1-2
TGTGCCAGCAGCTTAAATGGGGGCGCGAACTATGGCTACACCTTC
CASSLNGGANYGYTF
>-|-|TRBV28|TRBJ2-7
TGTGCCAGCAGTTTATTCATGAGAAACCTCCTGTATAGCTCCTACGAGCAGTACTTC
CASSLFMRNLLYSSYEQYF
>TRBD2|-|TRBV3-1/TRBV3-2|TRBJ2-1
TGTGCCAGCAGCCAAGATCTAGCGGGGTTGTACAATGAGCAGTTCTTC
CASSQDLAGLYNEQFF
>-|-|TRBV7-9|TRBJ2-7
TGTGCCAGCAGCTCTCTTCCCTACGAGCAGTACTTC
CASSSLPYEQYF
>-|-|TRBV7-9|TRBJ2-5
TGTGCCAGCAGCTTCTCCGGAGAAGAGACCCAGTACTTC
CASSFSGEETQYF
>-|-|TRBV6-6|TRBJ1-6
TGTGCCAGCAGTTACGATAGGGCAGCTAATTCACCCCTCCACTTT
CASSYDRAANSPLHF
>-|once|TRBV7-3|TRBJ2-5
TGTGCCAGCAGCTCCACTGACAGGGCGGGGGAGACCCAGTACTTC
CASSSTDRAGETQYF
>TRBD1|-|TRBV10-3|TRBJ1-1
TGTGCCATCAGCGGACAGGGTGGGGGGGCTTTCTTT
CAISGQGGGAFF
>-|-|TRBV4-1|TRBJ1-1
TGCGCCAGCAGCCGTGTCAGATCCACTGAAGCTTTCTTT
CASSRVRSTEAFF
>-|-|TRBV7-9|TRBJ2-5
TGTGCCAGCAGCCCCCCCGGGACATTGGAGACCCAGTACTTC
CASSPPGTLETQYF
>-|-|TRBV30|TRBJ1-4
TGTGCCCTAAACCTGGAGGCGAAGAGTGAAAAACTGTTTTTT
CALNLEAKSEKLFF
>-|-|TRBV4-3|TRBJ2-6
TGCGCCAGCAGCCATGAACAGGGCTCTGGGGCCAACGTCCTGACTTTC
CASSHEQGSGANVLTF
>-|-|TRBV7-6|TRBJ2-7
TGTGCCAGCAGCCATCGGGAAAGGGGCTACGAGCAGTACTTC
CASSHRERGYEQYF
>TRBD1|-|TRBV28|TRBJ2-5
TGTGCCAGCAGTTTTTTAGGGGGCGAGGAGACCCAGTACTTC
CASSFLGGEETQYF
>-|once|TRBV4-1|TRBJ2-5
TGCGCCAGCAGCCAAGGTCGTCACAACATCCAAGAGACCCAGTACTTC
CASSQGRHNIQETQYF
>-|-|TRBV6-1|TRBJ2-4
TGTGCCAGCAGTGAACGGGGGGCAGCCAAAAACATTCAGTACTTC
CASSERGAAKNIQYF
>-|-|TRBV2|TRBJ1-1
TGTGCCAGCGCTGCTCGGTGGATGAACACTGAAGCTTTCTTT
CASAARWMNTEAFF